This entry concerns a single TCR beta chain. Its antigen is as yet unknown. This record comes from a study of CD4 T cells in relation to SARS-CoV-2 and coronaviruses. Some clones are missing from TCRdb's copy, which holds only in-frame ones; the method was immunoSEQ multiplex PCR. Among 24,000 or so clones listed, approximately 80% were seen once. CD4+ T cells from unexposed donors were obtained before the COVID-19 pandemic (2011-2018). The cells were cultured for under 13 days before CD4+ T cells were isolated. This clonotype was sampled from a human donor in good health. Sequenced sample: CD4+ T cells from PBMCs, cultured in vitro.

In nucleotides, the CDR3 is TGTGCCAGTAGTCGAGTGGGGAAAGGGGACATTCAGTACTTC. This gives the protein CASSRVGKGDIQYF. This chain connects TRBV19 to TRBJ2-4, with TRBD1 as a possible D gene (5 bases). CDR1 is LNHDA and CDR2 is SQIVND in the germline V gene (reference sequence). Trimming pared 5 bases from V and 8 bases from J, leaving 16 bases between. This CDR3 spans 14 amino acids.